These 12 T cell receptor beta chains share one sample of origin, sequenced in a study of T cell changes during pregnancy in multiple sclerosis. Assay: immunoSEQ multiplex PCR; the TCRdb copy retains only in-frame clones and omits some. Here the sample spans 50,000 to 65,000 clones, roughly 88% being singletons. The source material was peripheral blood, sampled in the first trimester of pregnancy. The receptors stem from a female donor with multiple sclerosis, enrolled in a pregnancy study.

The rearrangement links TRBV19 to TRBJ2-3, with D possibly TRBD2 on 6 matching bases. This CDR3 has 14 amino acids. CDR1 is LNHDA and CDR2 is SQIVND in the germline V gene (reference sequence). Trimming took off 3 bases at V and 9 bases at J, with 16 bases between the two ends. CDR3: CASSILYRDLTQYF. CDR3 in DNA: TGTGCCAGTAGTATCCTTTACCGGGACTTGACGCAGTATTTT. The full variable domain, completed using reference TRBV19 and TRBJ2-3, is DGGITQSPKYLFRKEGQNVTLSCEQNLNHDAMYWYRQDPGQGLRLIYYSQIVNDFQKGDIAEGYSVSREKKESFPLTVTSAQKNPTAFYLCASSILYRDLTQYFGPGTRLTVL.

The CDR3 region is CASREDGNQPQHF. The CDR3 nucleotides are TGTGCCAGCAGGGAGGACGGGAATCAGCCCCAGCATTTT. The rearrangement joins TRBV2 to TRBJ1-5; D ambiguous. V was clipped by 6 bases and J by 4 bases, with 10 bases between them. CDR3 size: 13 residues. CDR1 and CDR2 from the germline V gene are SNHLY and FYNNEI.

This clone was recorded once. This chain links TRBV28 with TRBJ2-5, with 8 bases aligning to TRBD1. Trimming removed 5 bases from V and 5 bases from J; junction bases left unmatched: 7. The CDR3 sequence is 14 residues long. Germline loops: CDR1 MDHEN, CDR2 SYDVKM. The CDR3 DNA follows: TGTGCCAGCAGTCCACACAGGGGGTGGGAGACCCAGTACTTC. Its translation is CASSPHRGWETQYF. Combining the CDR3 with reference TRBV28 and TRBJ2-5 gives the whole variable domain DVKVTQSSRYLVKRTGEKVFLECVQDMDHENMFWYRQDPGLGLRLIYFSYDVKMKEKGDIPEGYSVSREKKERFSLILESASTNQTSMYLCASSPHRGWETQYFGPGTRLLVL.

The chain combines TRBV6-5 with TRBJ2-5, with a tentative D call TRBD1 (5 bases). Germline CDR1 reads MNHEY; CDR2 reads SVGAGI. V lost 0 bases, J lost 6 bases, and 11 bases lay in between. There are 14 residues in the CDR3. The CDR3 loop is CASSYSRVQQTQYF. Written as DNA, the CDR3 is TGTGCCAGCAGTTACTCCAGGGTTCAACAGACCCAGTACTTC.

The V call is TRBV13, the J call TRBJ2-3; tentative D call: TRBD1 (5 bases). CDR3 size: 16 residues. Germline assignment: CDR1 PRHDT and CDR2 FYEKMQ (reference sequence). V lost 5 bases and J 3 bases, leaving 18 bases between the germline ends. CDR3 sequence: CASSLGHVAQTDTQYF. Here the CDR3 DNA reads TGTGCCAGCAGCCTGGGGCACGTAGCCCAGACAGATACGCAGTATTTT.

V usage is TRBV19 and J usage is TRBJ1-1; D perhaps matches TRBD1 (6 bases). Germline values: CDR1 LNHDA, CDR2 SQIVND (reference sequence). V was trimmed by 5 bases and J by 6 bases, leaving 19 bases between them. This CDR3 contains 15 residues. The CDR3 coding sequence is TGTGCCAGTAGTCGGGGGGGGGCGCCCATCCCTGAAGCTTTCTTT. Its protein product is CASSRGGAPIPEAFF.

This clone was observed a single time. The chain recombines TRBV5-1 with TRBJ2-5, with 10 bases fitting TRBD2. V lost 2 bases and J lost 6; bases outside the gene matches: 10. Germline values: CDR1 SGHRS, CDR2 YFSETQ. The CDR3 length is 16 residues. The CDR3 DNA reads TGCGCCAGCAGCTTCGATGATAGCGGGAGGAGGAAGACCCAGTACTTC. Encoded protein: CASSFDDSGRRKTQYF.

The V and J genes are TRBV13 and TRBJ2-7; 9 positions match TRBD1. The CDR3 spans 16 residues. J gave up 3 bases and V 3 bases, and 9 bases lay outside the gene matches. CDR1 is PRHDT and CDR2 is FYEKMQ in the germline V gene (reference sequence). The CDR3 coding sequence is TGTGCCAGCAGCTTCCCTCCGGGACAGGGCTACTACGAGCAGTACTTC. It yields the protein CASSFPPGQGYYEQYF.

The DNA for the CDR3 is TGCGCCAGCAGTGAAGGGTGGGGTAGCGGGAGATGGGAGACCCAGTACTTC. Protein sequence: CASSEGWGSGRWETQYF. The chain couples TRBV10-2 to TRBJ2-5; TRBD2 matches 9 bases. CDR3 length: 17 residues. J was trimmed by 5 bases and V by 3 bases; bases with no gene match: 13. The germline V gene has CDR1 WSHSY and CDR2 SAAADI.

The rearrangement links TRBV7-9 to TRBJ1-5, with D tentatively TRBD1 (6 bases). Germline V CDR1 and CDR2: SEHNR, FQNEAQ (reference sequence). V was shortened by 4 bases and J by 2 bases, with 21 bases between the two germline ends. This CDR3 is 18 amino acids long. The CDR3 nucleotides are TGTGCCAGCAGCTCGGGTGGGGACACTCCTCGGGGCAATCAGCCCCAGCATTTT. Protein product: CASSSGGDTPRGNQPQHF.

This clone showed up just once. The rearrangement joins TRBV28 to TRBJ2-4; TRBD2 matches 8 bases. V shed 6 bases and J 3 bases; nucleotides not matched to a gene: 7. The germline CDR1 and CDR2 sequences are MDHEN and SYDVKM. The CDR3 has 15 amino acids. CDR3 sequence (DNA): TGTGCCAGCAGAAAAGCTACTAGCGGCAAAAACATTCAGTACTTC. This codes for CASRKATSGKNIQYF.

The rearrangement joins TRBV5-6 to TRBJ2-2, with D maybe TRBD1 (5 bases). Trimming took off 3 bases at V and 2 bases at J, with 14 bases between the two ends. Germline-derived CDR1 and CDR2 are SGHDT and YYEEEE. This CDR3 is built from 16 residues. CDR3 loop: CASSWRLGVNTGELFF. The CDR3 DNA sequence: TGTGCCAGCAGCTGGAGATTAGGGGTTAACACCGGGGAGCTGTTTTTT.